Given below is one T cell receptor (beta chain) in context. Its antigen is not identified. The sorted-subset replicate PCRs were given about 200 ng DNA, which is 25,000 to 35,000 T cell genomes. The assay was immunoSEQ multiplex PCR, and TCRdb's table has in-frame clones only and misses some. This sample yields 1 million to 1.3 million clones, of which around 82% are seen a single time; around 0.6% belongs to the top ten. Division of CD4+ cells produced a CD45RA+ naive subset and a CD45RA-negative memory subset. This specimen belongs to a study of shared clonotypes between healthy human individuals. On the study more broadly: Researchers assigned three CD4 naive, three CD4 memory, two CD8 naive and one CD8 memory plate to each donor. Study outcomes and limitations: Sorted-subset samples were not fully sequenced, rarefaction indicated.

The V and J ends lost 4 bases and 8 bases respectively, with 12 bases between them. The CDR3 spans 13 residues. Germline CDR1 is SGHDN and CDR2 is FVKESK. V is TRBV14 and J is TRBJ2-1; D is perhaps TRBD2 (6 bases). Input material: memory CD4+ T cells from PBMCs. Subset denoted: CD45RA-negative fraction. This TCR was sampled from a man aged 18-30 years in good health. Some clones in this sample may be carry-over from other donors' samples. CDR3 loop: CASSLGLLYEQFF. The CDR3 nucleotides are TGTGCCAGCAGCCTGGGACTTTTATATGAGCAGTTCTTC.